The rows below give T cell receptor beta chains drawn from one sample of a study of T-cell memory formation after mild COVID-19. TCRdb reanalysed the 5' RACE reads using MiXCR and keeps one entry per CDR3 protein. The table has 400,000 to 500,000 distinct CDR3 sequences, roughly 18% seen once. The sequencing sample was made of PBMCs or a T cell subset sorted from them (not recorded which). The receptors derive from a man between 18 and 29 years old who had mild COVID-19 (a few samples of this study predate the infection). Cell type and time point are not known. Each CDR3 is given with its conserved first and last residue. The D gene is left open where the match is weak. Clone size is stated in some rows and not others, as once, few, many or a class when expanded.

>TRBJ2-5|few|TRBD2|TRBV5-1
TGCGCCAGCAGCTCGGCGGGGGGGTTCCAAGAGACCCAGTACTTC
CASSSAGGFQETQYF
>TRBJ2-3|few|-|TRBV29-1
TGCAGCGTTGAGAAGGGGTCGACAGATACGCAGTATTTT
CSVEKGSTDTQYF
>TRBJ1-5|many|TRBD1|TRBV9
TGTGCCAGCAGCGTGGGACAGACAGAGGGGCCCCAGCATTTT
CASSVGQTEGPQHF
>TRBJ2-1|many|-|TRBV5-1
TGCGCCAGCAGCCCCCTGACAGACTACAATGAGCAGTTCTTC
CASSPLTDYNEQFF
>TRBJ1-5|-|-|TRBV6-1
TGTGCCAGCAGGCTATTAGTTAGTCAGCCCCAGCATTTT
CASRLLVSQPQHF
>TRBJ2-7|-|-|TRBV3-1
TGTGCCAGCAGTTCCGGGACCCACGAGCAGTACTTC
CASSSGTHEQYF
>TRBJ2-5|few|-|TRBV4-1
TGCGCCAGCAGCCAAGATATAGGGGTACGAGAGACCCAGTACTTC
CASSQDIGVRETQYF
>TRBJ2-6|-|-|TRBV6-2/TRBV6-3
TGTGCCAGCAGTTCGGCCCAGGCTGGGGCCAACGTCCTGACTTTC
CASSSAQAGANVLTF
>TRBJ2-1|-|-|TRBV19
TGTGCCAGTAGTCATGATGAGCAGTTCTTC
CASSHDEQFF
>TRBJ2-3|-|-|TRBV21-1
TGTGCCGGAACCGGGGACTCCACAGATACGCAGTATTTT
CAGTGDSTDTQYF
>TRBJ2-7|-|TRBD2|TRBV7-2
TGTGCCAGCAGCAGATGGCGGGGGGGCCCCTCCGAGCAGTACTTC
CASSRWRGGPSEQYF
>TRBJ1-1|-|-|TRBV7-9
TGTGCCAGCAGCTTTGGGTCCGGGGTCCCGAACCCTGAAGCTTTCTTT
CASSFGSGVPNPEAFF
>TRBJ1-2|few|TRBD1|TRBV24-1
TGTGCCACCAGTGAACCGGACAGGGGTGACGGCTACACCTTC
CATSEPDRGDGYTF
>TRBJ2-5|many|-|TRBV4-2
TGTGCCAGCAGCCTTCGGGGCGGGACCCAAGAGACCCAGTACTTC
CASSLRGGTQETQYF
>TRBJ1-4|few|TRBD1|TRBV18
TGTGCCAGCACCAGGGGGCAGGTTGAAAAACTGTTTTTT
CASTRGQVEKLFF
>TRBJ2-5|few|TRBD2|TRBV7-7
TGTGCCAGCAGCCCCGGGGGTAGCGGGGGTGGAGAGACCCAGTACTTC
CASSPGGSGGGETQYF
>TRBJ1-4|few|-|TRBV7-2
TGTGCCAGCAGCTTAGTCGCTCCGGGGGAAAAACTGTTTTTT
CASSLVAPGEKLFF
>TRBJ1-2|-|TRBD1|TRBV12-3/TRBV12-4
TGTGCCAGCAGCGAAGGGGGACAGGGGGCGGCTGGCTACACCTTC
CASSEGGQGAAGYTF
>TRBJ1-1|-|-|TRBV5-6
TGTGCCAGCAGATTGATGGGGGCGGACACTGAAGCTTTCTTT
CASRLMGADTEAFF
>TRBJ2-5|-|-|TRBV3-1
TGTGCCAGCAGCCAAGATCTATTAGGGCCCACCCCAGGAGAGACCCAGTACTTC
CASSQDLLGPTPGETQYF
>TRBJ1-6|many|-|TRBV5-1
TGCGCCAGCAGCTCCCGCAGGGCCCGTAATTCACCCCTCCACTTT
CASSSRRARNSPLHF
>TRBJ2-7|-|TRBD2|TRBV2
TGTGCCAGCAGTGAAGAACTAGCGGGGTTATACGAGAAGTACTTC
CASSEELAGLYEKYF
>TRBJ2-6|few|-|TRBV28
TGTGCCAGCAGTTTATTAGGTGTTACTGGGGCCAACGTCCTGACTTTC
CASSLLGVTGANVLTF
>TRBJ1-1|-|-|TRBV12-3/TRBV12-4
TGTGCCAGCAGACCTAGTTGGGGGAACACTGAAGCTTTCTTT
CASRPSWGNTEAFF
>TRBJ2-7|-|-|TRBV7-2
TGTGCCAGCAGCTTTTTTCCCGGGGGTAGGTCTGACTACGAGCAGTACTTC
CASSFFPGGRSDYEQYF
>TRBJ1-6|few|-|TRBV5-6
TGTGCCAGCAGCTTGACCCAGGAAAATTCACCCCTCCACTTT
CASSLTQENSPLHF
>TRBJ2-5|-|-|TRBV19
TGTGCCAGTAGTAGATTGTCGGGGGTCGGGGAGACCCAGTACTTC
CASSRLSGVGETQYF
>TRBJ2-3|-|-|TRBV3-1
TGTGCCAGCAGCCAAGGAAACCCGGGAGCAGATACGCAGTATTTT
CASSQGNPGADTQYF
>TRBJ2-3|-|TRBD2|TRBV5-1
TGCGCCAGCAGCGCACTAGCGGGGCCGAGTAGCACAGATACGCAGTATTTT
CASSALAGPSSTDTQYF
>TRBJ1-1|few|TRBD1|TRBV30
TGTGCCTGGAAGAGGGGGCAAACTGAAGCTTTCTTT
CAWKRGQTEAFF
>TRBJ2-3|once|-|TRBV15
TGTGCCACCAGCAGAGAGTCGTGGGGCTCCGCAGATACGCAGTATTTT
CATSRESWGSADTQYF
>TRBJ1-2|-|-|TRBV9
TGTGCCAGCAGCGTAGTATCGGGGGGCTACACCTTC
CASSVVSGGYTF
>TRBJ1-1|-|TRBD1|TRBV6-2/TRBV6-3
TGTGCCAGCAGCCCACAGGGGGCTGACGCTTTCTTT
CASSPQGADAFF
>TRBJ1-1|-|-|TRBV6-1
TGTGCCAGCAGTGAACAGGGGTCGAACACTGAAGCTTTCTTT
CASSEQGSNTEAFF
>TRBJ2-7|-|-|TRBV9
TGTGCCAGCAGCTCCAGTCCCGGGAGCTTATACGAGCAGTACTTC
CASSSSPGSLYEQYF
>TRBJ2-5|few|-|TRBV5-1
TGCGCCAGCAGCCCCGACCTCAGGGGAGAGACCCAGTACTTC
CASSPDLRGETQYF
>TRBJ2-3|few|-|TRBV4-3
TGCGCCAGCAGCCTCAGGCCTCCGGTACGGGGGTCCGCAGATACGCAGTATTTT
CASSLRPPVRGSADTQYF
>TRBJ2-3|few|TRBD1|TRBV11-2
TGTGCCAGCAGCACCGGACAGGTGATGAACACAGATACGCAGTATTTT
CASSTGQVMNTDTQYF
>TRBJ2-5|-|TRBD1|TRBV29-1
TGCAGCGTCAGGGACAGGGGGCGGGGAGAGACCCAGTACTTC
CSVRDRGRGETQYF
>TRBJ1-1|-|-|TRBV7-6
TGTGCCATCAGCTTCCAGGCGGCCATGAACACTGAAGCTTTCTTT
CAISFQAAMNTEAFF
>TRBJ1-1|-|-|TRBV20-1
TGCAGTGCTACCCCAGGCCCTTACACTGAAGCTTTCTTT
CSATPGPYTEAFF
>TRBJ2-5|many|-|TRBV7-7
TGTGCCAGCAGCGCTTGGAAGGAGACCCAGTACTTC
CASSAWKETQYF
>TRBJ2-5|-|TRBD1|TRBV10-3
TGTGCCATCAGTACAGGGGGCCGAGTTCCGGCGCAAGAGACCCAGTACTTC
CAISTGGRVPAQETQYF
>TRBJ1-2|few|TRBD1|TRBV20-1
TGCAGTGCCCCAGGGGTAGGGACAGGGTATGGCTACACCTTC
CSAPGVGTGYGYTF
>TRBJ2-1|few|-|TRBV4-1
TGCGCCAGCAGCCAAGGGGCGGGACAGAGTTACAATGAGCAGTTCTTC
CASSQGAGQSYNEQFF
>TRBJ2-1|few|TRBD1|TRBV5-5
TGTGCCAGCAGCTTTGGGACAGGGTTTTACAATGAGCAGTTCTTC
CASSFGTGFYNEQFF
>TRBJ2-5|-|-|TRBV3-1
TGTGCCAGCAGCCCAACAACCGGGCCAGGGACCCAGTACTTC
CASSPTTGPGTQYF
>TRBJ2-1|many|TRBD2|TRBV4-3
TGCGCCAGCAGCCAAGTTCGACTAAGCGGGGGGCCCCACCGAAATGAGCAGTTCTTC
CASSQVRLSGGPHRNEQFF
>TRBJ2-3|-|-|TRBV18
TGTGCCAGCTCACCTTTACCAGGCACTAGCACAGATACGCAGTATTTT
CASSPLPGTSTDTQYF
>TRBJ2-3|many|-|TRBV15
TGTGCCACCAGCAGAGTTAGCGGTAACACAGATACGCAGTATTTT
CATSRVSGNTDTQYF
>TRBJ1-3|-|-|TRBV11-3
TGTGCCAGCAGCTACAATGAAGGAAACACCATATATTTT
CASSYNEGNTIYF
>TRBJ2-5|-|TRBD1|TRBV7-6
TGTGCCAGCAGCTTAAAAGGGGGCTATCAAGAGACCCAGTACTTC
CASSLKGGYQETQYF
>TRBJ2-5|few|-|TRBV29-1
TGCAGCGGTTTACAAGAGACCCAGTACTTC
CSGLQETQYF
>TRBJ1-2|-|-|TRBV4-3
TGCGCCAGCAGCCAAGCGCGGAGGGGATATGGCTACACCTTC
CASSQARRGYGYTF
>TRBJ1-1|-|-|TRBV6-5
TGTGCCAGCAGTTACCGGGGGCGCACTGAAGCTTTCTTT
CASSYRGRTEAFF
>TRBJ1-4|-|TRBD1|TRBV7-9
TGTGCCAGCAGCAAGCGCGACAGGGGTCAACTGTTTTTT
CASSKRDRGQLFF
>TRBJ2-2|-|-|TRBV5-1
TGCGCCAGCAGCCAAACTACGAACACCGGGGAGCTGTTTTTT
CASSQTTNTGELFF
>TRBJ2-1|few|TRBD2|TRBV7-2
TGTGCCAGCAGCTGGCGGGGGGGCCAAAGCAATGAGCAGTTCTTC
CASSWRGGQSNEQFF
>TRBJ1-1|few|TRBD1|TRBV29-1
TGCAGCGTGGGACAGGGGGCGGGTGAAGCTTTCTTT
CSVGQGAGEAFF
>TRBJ2-1|-|-|TRBV7-2
TGTGCCAGCGGGTTAGGGCGCTACAATGAGCAGTTCTTC
CASGLGRYNEQFF